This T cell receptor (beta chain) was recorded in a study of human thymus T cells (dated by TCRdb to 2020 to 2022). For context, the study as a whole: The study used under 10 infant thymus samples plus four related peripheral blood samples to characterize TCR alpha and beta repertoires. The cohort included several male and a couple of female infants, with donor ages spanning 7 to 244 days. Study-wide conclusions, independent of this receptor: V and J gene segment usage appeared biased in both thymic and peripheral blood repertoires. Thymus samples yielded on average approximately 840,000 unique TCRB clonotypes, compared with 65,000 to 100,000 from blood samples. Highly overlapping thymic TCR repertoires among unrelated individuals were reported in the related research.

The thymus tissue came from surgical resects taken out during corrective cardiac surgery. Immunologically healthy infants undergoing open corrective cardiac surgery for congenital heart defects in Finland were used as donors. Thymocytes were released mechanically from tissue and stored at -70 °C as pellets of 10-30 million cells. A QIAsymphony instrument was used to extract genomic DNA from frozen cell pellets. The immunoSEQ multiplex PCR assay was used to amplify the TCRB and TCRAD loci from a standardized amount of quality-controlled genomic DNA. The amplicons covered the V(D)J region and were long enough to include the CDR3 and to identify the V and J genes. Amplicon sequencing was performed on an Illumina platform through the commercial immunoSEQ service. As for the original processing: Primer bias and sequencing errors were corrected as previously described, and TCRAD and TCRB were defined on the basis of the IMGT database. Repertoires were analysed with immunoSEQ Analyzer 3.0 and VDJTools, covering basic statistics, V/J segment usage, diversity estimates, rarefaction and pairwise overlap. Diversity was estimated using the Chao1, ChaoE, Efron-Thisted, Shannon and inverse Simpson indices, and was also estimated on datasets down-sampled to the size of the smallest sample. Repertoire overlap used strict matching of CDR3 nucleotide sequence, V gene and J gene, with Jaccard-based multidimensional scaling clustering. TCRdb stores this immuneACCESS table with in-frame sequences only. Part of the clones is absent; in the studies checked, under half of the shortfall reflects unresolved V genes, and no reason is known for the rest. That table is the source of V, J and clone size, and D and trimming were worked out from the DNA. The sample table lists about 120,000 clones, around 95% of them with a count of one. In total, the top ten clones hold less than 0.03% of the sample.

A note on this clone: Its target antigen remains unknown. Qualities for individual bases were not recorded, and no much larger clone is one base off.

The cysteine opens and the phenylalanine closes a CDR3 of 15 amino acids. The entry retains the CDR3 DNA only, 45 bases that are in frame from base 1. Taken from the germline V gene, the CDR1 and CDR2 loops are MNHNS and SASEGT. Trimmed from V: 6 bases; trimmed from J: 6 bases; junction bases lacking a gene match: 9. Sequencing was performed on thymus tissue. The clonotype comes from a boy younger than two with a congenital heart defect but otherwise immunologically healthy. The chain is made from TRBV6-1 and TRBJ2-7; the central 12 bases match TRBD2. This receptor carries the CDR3 CASSLKWTSGAEQYF. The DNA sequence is TGTGCCAGCAGCCTGAAGTGGACTAGCGGGGCCGAGCAGTACTTC.